The 22 T cell receptor beta chains listed next were all sequenced from one sample in a study of vaccination effects on CD4 cells after COVID-19. With the ViraFEST assay, the study expanded antigen-specific CD4+ T cells using viral peptide pools, then sequenced them. Following a roughly 11-day culture, CD4+ T cells were purified. Participants each got two BNT162b2 or mRNA-1273 vaccine doses. Some clones are missing from TCRdb's copy, which holds only in-frame ones; the method was immunoSEQ multiplex PCR. The sample gives nearly 30,000 clones, 80% of which show up once; around 5.9% is in the top ten. Their antigen targets remain unknown. The material sequenced was CD4+ T cells from PBMCs cultured with SARS-CoV-2 spike peptides, taken after COVID-19 vaccination. These TCRs come from a human donor who received a COVID-19 vaccine. Some clones in this sample may be carry-over from other donors' samples.

The V call is TRBV20-1, the J call TRBJ2-7, with a possible D match to TRBD2 (6 bases). This CDR3 comprises 11 residues. Trimming stripped 3 bases from V and 5 bases from J, with 8 bases between. CDR1 and CDR2 from the germline V gene are DFQATT and SNEGSKA (reference sequence). CDR3 residues: CSASGGNEQYV. CDR3 DNA sequence: TGCAGTGCTAGTGGGGGGAACGAGCAGTACGTC.

The chain links TRBV4-2 to TRBJ2-3, with D unresolved. The length of the CDR3 is 14 residues. The germline gives CDR1 LGHNA, CDR2 YNFKEQ. Trimming pared 2 bases from V and 4 bases from J, leaving 10 bases between. The CDR3 sequence: CASSQPERSDTQYF. CDR3 in DNA: TGTGCCAGCAGCCAACCAGAGCGCTCAGATACGCAGTATTTT.

The rearrangement uses TRBV19 and TRBJ2-2; 7 nucleotides agree with TRBD1. Germline V CDR1 and CDR2: LNHDA, SQIVND (reference sequence). J was trimmed by 0 bases and V by 6 bases; bases with no gene match: 10. The CDR3 has 17 amino acids. CDR3 DNA sequence: TGTGCCAGTAGACTCACAGGGGCCCCGACGAACACCGGGGAGCTGTTTTTT. Residues: CASRLTGAPTNTGELFF.

The chain joins TRBV19 to TRBJ2-5; D not certain. Germline lookup yields CDR1 LNHDA and CDR2 SQIVND (reference sequence). The CDR3 contains 13 residues. V dropped 3 bases and J dropped 1 base, with 6 bases sitting between them. Here the CDR3 reads CASSMQLQETQYF. CDR3 nucleotides: TGTGCCAGTAGTATGCAGCTCCAAGAGACCCAGTACTTC.

Within the sample, this clone is medium-sized. The rearrangement links TRBV5-3 to TRBJ1-1, with 8 bases aligning to TRBD1. TRBV5-3 is filed as an ORF, its function uncertain. J gave up 8 bases and V 3 bases, and 18 bases lay outside the gene matches. This CDR3 is built from 17 residues. The CDR3 sequence is CARSWVGLGQGALEAFF. The CDR3 DNA reads as TGTGCCAGAAGCTGGGTGGGGTTAGGGCAGGGGGCTTTAGAAGCTTTCTTT.

The J gene is TRBJ2-1, the V gene TRBV10-1, with 9 nucleotides matching TRBD2. The length of the CDR3 is 15 residues. Trimming took 3 bases from V and 7 from J; bases not matched to a gene: 7. Germline CDR1 is WNHNN and CDR2 is SYGVQD (reference sequence). In nucleotides, the CDR3 is TGCGCCAGCAGTGACCTCGCGGGGGGGCTGAATGAGCAGTTCTTC. It encodes CASSDLAGGLNEQFF.

V and J are TRBV24-1 and TRBJ2-1, with D tentatively TRBD1 (6 bases). The CDR3 is made up of 14 amino acids. Germline values: CDR1 KGHDR, CDR2 SFDVKD. V lost 3 bases and J lost 5, with 10 bases in between. In nucleotides, the CDR3 is TGTGCCACCAGTGATCCCTGGACAGACAATGAGCAGTTCTTC. As protein: CATSDPWTDNEQFF.

The chain links TRBV2 to TRBJ2-7, with D possibly TRBD1 on 6 matching bases. V was pared by 7 bases and J by 2 bases, with 9 bases between. The CDR3 has 12 residues. Germline CDR1 reads SNHLY; CDR2 reads FYNNEI. The CDR3 DNA follows: TGTGCCAGCACATGGGGGCCCTACGAGCAGTACGTC. This sequence encodes CASTWGPYEQYV.

This chain uses TRBV5-1 with TRBJ1-6; D might be TRBD1 (6 bases). The V and J ends lost 4 bases and 8 bases respectively, with 13 bases between them. The CDR3 sequence is 14 residues long. The V gene's germline CDR1 is SGHRS and CDR2 YFSETQ. The CDR3 loop is CASSNGNRDSPLHF. CDR3 nucleotide sequence: TGCGCCAGCAGCAATGGTAACAGGGATTCACCCCTCCACTTT. The full variable domain, rest sourced from reference TRBV5-1 and TRBJ1-6, is KAGVTQTPRYLIKTRGQQVTLSCSPISGHRSVSWYQQTPGQGLQFLFEYFSETQRNKGNFPGRFSGRQFSNSRSEMNVSTLELGDSALYLCASSNGNRDSPLHFGNGTRLTVT.

This chain joins TRBV11-2 and TRBJ2-5; D perhaps matches TRBD1 (5 bases). This CDR3 region has 14 residues. Germline CDR1 reads SGHAT; CDR2 reads FQNNGV. Trimming pared 5 bases from V and 4 bases from J, leaving 14 bases between. CDR3 amino acids: CASSKGPGAETQYF. DNA of the CDR3: TGTGCCAGCAGCAAGGGGCCCGGTGCAGAGACCCAGTACTTC.

This chain links TRBV5-1 with TRBJ2-5; TRBD2 is a possible D gene (6 bases). The CDR3 sequence is 16 residues long. The germline gives CDR1 SGHRS, CDR2 YFSETQ. The germline V and J ends were trimmed by 0 bases and 4 bases, with 16 bases remaining between them. The CDR3 DNA follows: TGCGCCAGCAGCTTGGCCGGAGGCGGGACTGGAGAGACCCAGTACTTC. It translates to CASSLAGGGTGETQYF.

The chain has TRBV2 and TRBJ2-1; the match to TRBD2 covers 12 bases. Trimming took 6 bases from V and 2 from J; bases not matched to a gene: 5. Germline CDR1 reads SNHLY; CDR2 reads FYNNEI. CDR3 length equals 16 residues. For the CDR3, the DNA is TGTGCCAGCAGGTCACCTAGCGGGGGGGCCTACAATGAGCAGTTCTTC. Translated: CASRSPSGGAYNEQFF.

The chain recombines TRBV27 with TRBJ2-2, with 8 bases that match TRBD1. The V segment lost 5 bases and the J segment 5 bases; nucleotides outside the gene matches: 13. The CDR3 runs to 17 residues. Germline CDR1 and CDR2: MNHEY and SMNVEV (reference sequence). The CDR3 nucleotides read TGTGCCAGCAGTGCCTGGACAGGGAGAATACCAACCGGGGAGCTGTTTTTT. This encodes CASSAWTGRIPTGELFF.

The count of this clone is one. The chain employs TRBV15 and TRBJ2-5, with 15 bases identical to TRBD2. V lost 3 bases, J lost 2 bases, and 7 bases stayed unmatched. This CDR3 comprises 18 residues. Germline V lookup: CDR1 LNHNV, CDR2 YYDKDF (reference sequence). This CDR3 reads CATSRGGLAGGDQETQYF. CDR3 bases: TGTGCCACCAGCAGGGGGGGACTAGCGGGGGGAGATCAAGAGACCCAGTACTTC.

The chain recombines TRBV6-5 with TRBJ1-2; 8 bases fit TRBD1. V shed 0 bases and J 2 bases; nucleotides not matched to a gene: 2. The CDR3 has 15 amino acids. Germline loops: CDR1 MNHEY, CDR2 SVGAGI. The CDR3 here is CASSYSRQGNYGYTF. CDR3 DNA: TGTGCCAGCAGTTACTCCAGACAGGGGAACTATGGCTACACCTTC.

The chain recombines TRBV19 with TRBJ2-3; the D is unclear. Germline lookup yields CDR1 LNHDA and CDR2 SQIVND (reference sequence). Trimming cost V 3 bases and J 7 bases, with 17 bases left between them. This CDR3 region has 15 residues. The CDR3 region has the DNA TGTGCCAGTAGTATCGGTAGAAAATTCTTGAATACGCAGTATTTT. This gives the protein CASSIGRKFLNTQYF.

V gene TRBV5-6 combines with J gene TRBJ1-5; TRBD1 is a possible D gene (6 bases). The germline gives CDR1 SGHDT, CDR2 YYEEEE. CDR3 length equals 14 residues. Trimming removed 4 bases from V and 0 bases from J, with 8 bases in between. CDR3 region: CASSRRGSNQPQHF. In DNA, the CDR3 is TGTGCCAGCAGCCGCAGGGGTAGCAATCAGCCCCAGCATTTT.

Here the CDR3 reads CASSLGESTAVYGYTF. CDR3 DNA sequence: TGTGCCAGCAGCTTAGGTGAATCGACAGCCGTCTATGGCTACACCTTC. The chain carries TRBV7-9 and TRBJ1-2; a weak D match, TRBD1 (5 bases). The length of the CDR3 is 16 residues. CDR1 is SEHNR and CDR2 is FQNEAQ in the germline V gene (reference sequence). V lost 1 base, J lost 4 bases, and 16 bases lay in between.

The rearrangement links TRBV10-2 to TRBJ1-5; D gene unclear. The V gene lost 2 bases and the J gene lost 2 bases, with 13 bases spanning the gap. This CDR3 has 16 amino acids. Per germline, CDR1 WSHSY and CDR2 SAAADI. The CDR3 nucleotides are TGCGCCAGCAGTGAGGGGCCGACAACGGGCAATCAGCCCCAGCATTTT. Its protein product is CASSEGPTTGNQPQHF.

The rearrangement uses TRBV3-1 (or the pseudogene TRBV3-2) and TRBJ1-2; the D is unclear. V shed 0 bases and J shed 8 bases, with 4 bases lying between them. The CDR3 totals 11 residues. Germline V CDR1 and CDR2: LGHDT, YNNKEL (reference sequence). This CDR3 reads CASSQERGYTF. In nucleotides, the CDR3 is TGTGCCAGCAGCCAAGAGAGGGGCTACACCTTC.

The chain uses TRBV15 and TRBJ1-2, with D perhaps TRBD1 (5 bases). The CDR3 extends over 15 amino acids. The V and J ends lost 1 base and 4 bases respectively, with 13 bases between them. The V gene's germline CDR1 is LNHNV and CDR2 YYDKDF (reference sequence). This CDR3 reads CATSRVRGGGYGYTF. Here the CDR3 DNA reads TGTGCCACCAGCAGAGTGAGGGGCGGCGGCTATGGCTACACCTTC. The entire variable domain, with the rest obtained from reference TRBV15 and TRBJ1-2, is as follows: DAMVIQNPRYQVTQFGKPVTLSCSQTLNHNVMYWYQQKSSQAPKLLFHYYDKDFNNEADTPDNFQSRRPNTSFCFLDIRSPGLGDTAMYLCATSRVRGGGYGYTFGSGTRLTVV.

This chain uses TRBV6-5 with TRBJ2-2; 8 bases fit TRBD1. Germline CDR1 reads MNHEY; CDR2 reads SVGAGI. The CDR3 length is 14 residues. V was clipped by 6 bases and J by 4 bases; unmatched bases: 4. The DNA for the CDR3 is TGTGCCAGCAGGGCAGGGGGCAGCACCGGGGAGCTGTTTTTT. Its protein product is CASRAGGSTGELFF.